A selection of T cell receptor beta chains follows, all from one sample in a study of blood T cell repertoires in COVID-19. TCRdb keeps only in-frame clones here, not all; method: immunoSEQ multiplex PCR. Of 120,000 to 150,000 clones detected, approximately 84% appear once; the ten largest clones hold 3% to 3.5%. The sequenced sample consisted of PBMCs or T cells enriched from blood (not recorded which). The receptor source for this set is a woman between 50 and 59 years old with acute COVID-19. CDR3s include the opening cysteine and the closing phenylalanine or tryptophan. D genes are given only for firm matches. Expanded clones get a size class; other rows say once, few or many, or leave the size out.

D	V	J	size	CDR3	DNA
NA	TRBV11-3	TRBJ1-4	once	CASSQNHRGSEKLFF	TGTGCCAGCAGCCAAAACCATAGAGGGTCAGAAAAACTGTTTTTT
NA	TRBV2	TRBJ1-5	NA	CASSTGTYQPQHF	TGTGCCAGCAGTACAGGAACCTATCAGCCCCAGCATTTT
NA	TRBV4-1	TRBJ1-3	few	CASSPLDRVSGNTIYF	TGCGCCAGCAGCCCGCTCGACAGAGTCTCTGGAAACACCATATATTTT
NA	TRBV7-3	TRBJ2-3	NA	CASSSVSADTQYF	TGTGCCAGCAGCTCCGTAAGCGCAGATACGCAGTATTTT
NA	TRBV11-2	TRBJ1-1	NA	CASSPASTTEAFF	TGTGCCAGCAGCCCCGCCAGTACCACTGAAGCTTTCTTT
TRBD2	TRBV28	TRBJ2-1	NA	CASSPLAGVGDNEQFF	TGTGCCAGCAGTCCTCTAGCGGGAGTGGGCGACAATGAGCAGTTCTTC
NA	TRBV11-3	TRBJ1-1	NA	CASSRTGRGATEAFF	TGTGCCAGCAGCCGAACGGGACGGGGGGCAACTGAAGCTTTCTTT
TRBD2	TRBV6-5	TRBJ2-7	NA	CASKFLAGTSYEQYF	TGTGCCAGCAAGTTCCTAGCGGGAACGTCCTACGAGCAGTACTTC
TRBD1	TRBV28	TRBJ1-5	NA	CASSQGGNNQPQHF	TGTGCCAGCAGCCAGGGGGGCAACAATCAGCCCCAGCATTTT
NA	TRBV7-7	TRBJ1-3	NA	CASSLVWRKDTIYF	TGTGCTAGCAGCTTAGTGTGGAGGAAGGACACCATATATTTT
NA	TRBV11-3	TRBJ2-7	many	CASSLNWEDEQYF	TGTGCCAGCAGCTTAAACTGGGAGGACGAGCAGTACTTC
NA	TRBV19	TRBJ2-5	NA	CASSIAGSSQETQYF	TGTGCCAGTAGTATTGCGGGGAGCTCGCAAGAGACCCAGTACTTC
NA	TRBV30	TRBJ1-5	few	CAWSREVARGNQPQHF	TGTGCCTGGAGCCGCGAAGTGGCGCGGGGCAATCAGCCCCAGCATTTT
NA	TRBV7-9	TRBJ2-1	NA	CASSETTLGRSEQFF	TGTGCCAGCAGCGAAACCACTCTGGGGCGAAGTGAGCAGTTCTTC
TRBD1	TRBV6-4	TRBJ1-1	few	CASRATGGGTEAFF	TGTGCCAGCAGGGCGACAGGGGGCGGCACTGAAGCTTTCTTT
NA	TRBV7-3	TRBJ2-1	NA	CASSSLDSNEQFF	TGTGCCAGCAGCTCCCTGGACTCGAATGAGCAGTTCTTC
NA	TRBV5-4	TRBJ2-7	many	CASSSTRGEQYF	TGTGCCAGCAGCTCCACGAGAGGCGAGCAGTACTTC
TRBD2	TRBV7-9	TRBJ2-1	few	CAGRLAGGNEQFF	TGTGCCGGTAGACTAGCGGGAGGCAATGAGCAGTTCTTC
TRBD1	TRBV30	TRBJ1-2	NA	CACPQGKQGYGYTF	TGTGCCTGCCCACAGGGAAAACAGGGGTATGGCTACACCTTC
TRBD2	TRBV24-1	TRBJ2-1	NA	CATSVGTSGRGEQFF	TGTGCCACCAGTGTTGGGACTAGCGGGAGGGGTGAGCAGTTCTTC
TRBD1	TRBV5-1	TRBJ2-6	NA	CASSLSGGSGANVLTF	TGCGCCAGCAGTCTCTCAGGGGGCTCTGGGGCCAACGTCCTGACTTTC
NA	TRBV4-3	TRBJ2-1	NA	CASSQDRGTDNNEQFF	TGCGCCAGCAGCCAAGATCGGGGGACAGATAACAATGAGCAGTTCTTC
TRBD2	TRBV19	TRBJ2-7	NA	CASSMGPNGRPLYEQYF	TGTGCCAGTAGTATGGGCCCCAACGGGAGGCCCCTTTACGAGCAGTACTTC
TRBD1	TRBV24-1	TRBJ1-2	NA	CATSDPDGTGYGYTF	TGTGCCACCAGTGATCCAGACGGGACAGGGTATGGCTACACCTTC
TRBD2	TRBV5-5	TRBJ2-2	NA	CASSLPGLAANTGELFF	TGTGCCAGCAGCTTACCGGGACTAGCGGCGAACACCGGGGAGCTGTTTTTT
NA	TRBV7-8	TRBJ1-1	NA	CASSQGGNTEAFF	TGTGCCAGCAGCCAAGGGGGGAACACTGAAGCTTTCTTT
TRBD1	TRBV7-9	TRBJ2-2	NA	CASSLRGQGNGELFF	TGTGCCAGCAGCTTACGGGGACAGGGTAACGGGGAGCTGTTTTTT
TRBD1	TRBV7-2	TRBJ1-6	NA	CASSLAGQGSSPLHF	TGTGCCAGCAGCCTCGCGGGACAGGGGAGTTCACCCCTCCACTTT
TRBD1	TRBV5-5	TRBJ2-3	once	CASSFQGAPSLSTDTQYF	TGTGCCAGCAGCTTCCAGGGGGCCCCTTCTCTTAGCACAGATACGCAGTATTTT
TRBD1	TRBV12-3/TRBV12-4	TRBJ2-7	NA	CASRNTGGYEQYF	TGTGCCAGCCGGAACACAGGGGGGTACGAGCAGTACTTC
TRBD1	TRBV6-5	TRBJ1-2	NA	CASSYGTGPGGYTF	TGTGCCAGCAGTTACGGGACAGGTCCGGGGGGCTACACCTTC
NA	TRBV3-1/TRBV3-2	TRBJ2-7	few	CASSRRAGYEQYF	TGTGCCAGCAGCCGCAGGGCGGGGTACGAGCAGTACTTC
TRBD1	TRBV2	TRBJ1-4	NA	CASRGQGGLEGKLFF	TGTGCCAGCAGGGGACAGGGGGGCCTCGAGGGAAAACTGTTTTTT
TRBD1	TRBV19	TRBJ2-6	few	CASSISGQGRSGANVLTF	TGTGCCAGTAGTATCTCGGGACAGGGAAGGTCTGGGGCCAACGTCCTGACTTTC
TRBD1	TRBV5-1	TRBJ1-2	NA	CASSLGDRGFGYTF	TGCGCCAGCAGCTTGGGGGACAGGGGGTTTGGCTACACCTTC
TRBD1	TRBV5-1	TRBJ1-6	few	CASSLGQAVSPLHF	TGCGCCAGCAGCCTAGGACAGGCAGTTTCACCCCTCCACTTT
TRBD1	TRBV5-5	TRBJ1-5	NA	CASSRTGGNQPQHF	TGTGCCAGCAGCCGGACAGGGGGTAATCAGCCCCAGCATTTT
NA	TRBV6-5	TRBJ1-2	NA	CASSYDTGNYGYTF	TGTGCCAGCAGTTATGACACAGGGAACTATGGCTACACCTTC
NA	TRBV19	TRBJ1-5	NA	CASSPRNQPQHF	TGTGCCAGTAGTCCCAGAAATCAGCCCCAGCATTTT
TRBD2	TRBV19	TRBJ2-2	NA	CASSPQALAGAGTGELFF	TGTGCCAGTAGTCCCCAAGCTCTAGCGGGAGCGGGCACCGGGGAGCTGTTTTTT